A single sample gave rise to the 21 T cell receptor beta chains below, sequenced in a study of shared T cell receptors in the human thymus. Some clones are missing from TCRdb's copy, which holds only in-frame ones; the method was immunoSEQ multiplex PCR. The sample carries about 380,000 clones, more than 85% recorded once. Sequenced input: thymocytes. These receptors were obtained from a human donor.

V is TRBV27 and J is TRBJ1-2; D not certain. V lost 6 bases, J lost 2 bases, and 19 bases lay in between. Germline V gene lookup returns CDR1 MNHEY and CDR2 SMNVEV (reference sequence). The CDR3 has 16 amino acids. The CDR3 loop reads CASSTKGPTPNYGYTF. The CDR3 DNA is TGTGCCAGCAGCACCAAGGGTCCGACACCGAACTATGGCTACACCTTC.

The chain is built from TRBV10-3 and TRBJ2-3, with 7 bases aligning to TRBD1. This CDR3 has 14 amino acids. Germline V gives CDR1 ENHRY, CDR2 SYGVKD. V shed 3 bases, J shed 3 bases, and the junction held 3 bases outside the gene matches. The CDR3 reads CAISEDRATDTQYF. In DNA, the CDR3 is TGTGCCATCAGTGAAGACAGGGCGACAGATACGCAGTATTTT.

The chain combines TRBV30 with TRBJ2-7; no definite D call. The CDR3 is made up of 14 amino acids. The germline V and J ends were trimmed by 0 bases and 6 bases, with 15 bases remaining between them. Germline V gene sequence: CDR1 GTSNPN, CDR2 SVGIG (reference sequence). The CDR3 nucleotides read TGTGCCTGGAGTGTACCCTATTCACCCTGCGAGCAGTACTTC. This sequence encodes CAWSVPYSPCEQYF.

This clone has just one count. V usage is TRBV15 and J usage is TRBJ2-1; D might be TRBD1 (6 bases). V lost 2 bases and J lost 0, with 17 bases in between. This CDR3 has 18 residues. The germline gives CDR1 LNHNV, CDR2 YYDKDF (reference sequence). The CDR3 loop reads CATSRPQGHGNSYNEQFF. As DNA, the CDR3 is TGTGCCACCAGCAGACCCCAGGGACACGGAAACTCCTACAATGAGCAGTTCTTC.

The V call is TRBV16, the J call TRBJ1-5; D gene ambiguous. The V end lost 0 bases, the J end lost 4 bases, and 10 bases lay between the germline ends. This CDR3 contains 15 residues. CDR1 is KGHSY and CDR2 is FQNENV in the germline V gene. For the CDR3, the DNA is TGTGCCAGCAGCCAATCAGGTTCGGGGAATCAGCCCCAGCATTTT. Amino acid sequence: CASSQSGSGNQPQHF.

V gene TRBV4-2 combines with J gene TRBJ1-5, with D possibly matching TRBD1 (6 bases). Germline-derived CDR1 and CDR2 are LGHNA and YNFKEQ. Between the trimmed V and J ends, which lost 2 bases and 3 bases, there was a span of 11 bases. CDR3 size: 15 residues. The chain's CDR3 is CASSQNTGLNQPQHF. CDR3 DNA sequence: TGTGCCAGCAGCCAAAATACAGGGCTCAATCAGCCCCAGCATTTT.

The chain has TRBV21-1 and TRBJ2-7; the tabulated D call, TRBD2, remains unverified against the DNA. TRBV21-1 is given as a pseudogene. The CDR3 extends over 15 amino acids. The CDR3 reads CASSKRLAGDYEQYF. The CDR3 DNA reads as TGTGCCAGCAGCAAAAGGCTAGCGGGAGACTACGAGCAGTACTTC.

This clone turned up a few times. This chain uses TRBV14 with TRBJ2-2, with D possibly being TRBD1 (5 bases). Germline V lookup: CDR1 SGHDN, CDR2 FVKESK. Trimming cost V 0 bases and J 6 bases, with 8 bases left between them. CDR3 length: 14 amino acids. The CDR3 coding sequence is TGTGCCAGCAGCCAAGACAGGGCCGCCGGGGAGCTGTTTTTT. It codes for CASSQDRAAGELFF. The full variable domain, rest sourced from reference TRBV14 and TRBJ2-2, is EAGVTQFPSHSVIEKGQTVTLRCDPISGHDNLYWYRRVMGKEIKFLLHFVKESKQDESGMPNNRFLAERTGGTYSTLKVQPAELEDSGVYFCASSQDRAAGELFFGEGSRLTVL.

The rearrangement uses TRBV4-3 and TRBJ2-1, with 10 bases lining up with TRBD2. The CDR3 contains 18 residues. The germline CDR1 and CDR2 sequences are LGHNA and YSLEER. V trimming: 1 base; J trimming: 9 bases; junction bases outside the gene matches: 15. The CDR3 is CASSQGPREREGPGEQFF. The CDR3, as DNA: TGCGCCAGCAGCCAAGGACCGCGCGAGCGGGAGGGCCCGGGTGAGCAGTTCTTC.

The gene calls are TRBV5-1 and TRBJ2-1; tentative D call: TRBD1 (6 bases). The CDR3 extends over 17 amino acids. Trimming removed 3 bases at V and 3 bases at J, with 19 bases between. Germline assignment: CDR1 SGHRS and CDR2 YFSETQ. The CDR3 protein is CASSSGIGQGIYNEQFF. The CDR3 DNA reads TGCGCCAGCAGCTCGGGGATCGGGCAGGGGATCTACAATGAGCAGTTCTTC.

This chain uses TRBV5-4 with TRBJ1-2; 8 nucleotides agree with TRBD1. In germline, CDR1 is SGHNT, CDR2 YYREEE (reference sequence). The CDR3 is 15 residues long. V lost 6 bases to trimming and J lost 4 bases; unmatched junction nucleotides: 11. The CDR3 is CASTQGGQASYGYTF. The CDR3 DNA is TGTGCCAGCACCCAGGGGGGACAGGCGAGCTATGGCTACACCTTC.

The chain carries TRBV5-6 and TRBJ2-7; D ambiguous. Germline V CDR1 and CDR2: SGHDT, YYEEEE. This CDR3 has 14 amino acids. V was shortened by 6 bases and J by 0 bases, with 13 bases between the two germline ends. The CDR3 loop reads CASIGRSSSYEQYF. For the CDR3, the DNA is TGTGCCAGCATCGGGCGGAGTAGCTCCTACGAGCAGTACTTC.

J is TRBJ2-7 and V is TRBV19; tentatively, D is TRBD1 (5 bases). The V gene's germline CDR1 is LNHDA and CDR2 SQIVND (reference sequence). V lost 5 bases, J lost 3 bases, and 11 bases lay in between. This CDR3 is built from 13 residues. CDR3 in DNA: TGTGCCAGTAGTTGGCGCAGGGACTACGAGCAGTACTTC. This translates into CASSWRRDYEQYF. Full variable domain (remainder filled in from reference TRBV19 and TRBJ2-7): DGGITQSPKYLFRKEGQNVTLSCEQNLNHDAMYWYRQDPGQGLRLIYYSQIVNDFQKGDIAEGYSVSREKKESFPLTVTSAQKNPTAFYLCASSWRRDYEQYFGPGTRLTVT.

The genes are TRBV2 and TRBJ2-7; 8 bases agree with TRBD2. The CDR3 covers 15 residues. CDR1 is SNHLY and CDR2 is FYNNEI in the germline V gene. With V trimmed by 0 bases and J by 3 bases, 4 bases remained unmatched. The CDR3 loop reads CASSEAGTRHYEQYF. CDR3 coding DNA: TGTGCCAGCAGTGAAGCCGGGACTAGACACTACGAGCAGTACTTC. The full variable domain, completed using reference TRBV2 and TRBJ2-7, is EPEVTQTPSHQVTQMGQEVILRCVPISNHLYFYWYRQILGQKVEFLVSFYNNEISEKSEIFDDQFSVERPDGSNFTLKIRSTKLEDSAMYFCASSEAGTRHYEQYFGPGTRLTVT.

This clone was counted only a few times. The V call is TRBV4-2, the J call TRBJ2-4, with no clear D. Germline CDR1 LGHNA, CDR2 YNFKEQ. V was trimmed by 4 bases and J by 2 bases, leaving 9 bases between them. This CDR3 has 14 residues. The CDR3 DNA reads TGTGCCAGCAGCCCTACCGGATCCAAAAACATTCAGTACTTC. It specifies CASSPTGSKNIQYF.

CDR3 sequence (DNA): TGTGCCAGCAGCGTAGCCGAATATCAGGGGGCGCTTAGGACTGAAGCTTTCTTT. Its protein product is CASSVAEYQGALRTEAFF. The genes are TRBV9 and TRBJ1-1; TRBD1 agrees at 8 bases. CDR1 SGDLS and CDR2 YYNGEE come from the germline V gene. Trimming cost V 0 bases and J 5 bases; bases outside gene matches: 15. The CDR3 contains 18 residues.

This rearrangement joins TRBV19 to TRBJ1-1; possibly TRBD1 for D (6 bases). There are 12 residues in the CDR3. Germline V gene data show CDR1 as LNHDA and CDR2 as SQIVND (reference sequence). Trimming took 10 bases from V and 4 from J, leaving 13 bases between them. CDR3 residues: CATGKQGTEAFF. CDR3 DNA: TGTGCCACCGGAAAACAGGGCACTGAAGCTTTCTTT. Full variable domain (missing parts from reference TRBV19 and TRBJ1-1): DGGITQSPKYLFRKEGQNVTLSCEQNLNHDAMYWYRQDPGQGLRLIYYSQIVNDFQKGDIAEGYSVSREKKESFPLTVTSAQKNPTAFYLCATGKQGTEAFFGQGTRLTVV.

The chain uses TRBV7-2 and TRBJ2-7; D possibly matches TRBD1 or TRBD2 (5 bases each). The V end was cut by 3 bases, the J end by 4 bases, with 16 bases between. Germline V gene lookup returns CDR1 SGHTA and CDR2 FQGNSA. The CDR3 length is 15 residues. CDR3 region: CASSFGGESLYEQYF. The CDR3 DNA follows: TGTGCCAGCAGCTTTGGGGGAGAGTCCCTTTACGAGCAGTACTTC.

The chain combines TRBV13 with TRBJ2-7; a weak D match, TRBD1 (5 bases). Trimming pared 0 bases from V and 3 bases from J, leaving 15 bases between. Germline assignment: CDR1 PRHDT and CDR2 FYEKMQ (reference sequence). There are 16 residues in the CDR3. CDR3 sequence reads: CASSLGDRGLGYEQYF. Here the CDR3 DNA reads TGTGCCAGCAGCTTAGGCGATAGGGGTCTAGGCTACGAGCAGTACTTC. Combining the CDR3 with reference TRBV13 and TRBJ2-7 gives the whole variable domain AAGVIQSPRHLIKEKRETATLKCYPIPRHDTVYWYQQGPGQDPQFLISFYEKMQSDKGSIPDRFSAQQFSDYHSELNMSSLELGDSALYFCASSLGDRGLGYEQYFGPGTRLTVT.

The chain carries TRBV5-1 and TRBJ2-1; D gene ambiguous. The CDR3 spans 14 residues. Between the trimmed V and J ends, which lost 0 bases and 15 bases, there was a span of 19 bases. Germline CDR1 reads SGHRS; CDR2 reads YFSETQ. CDR3: CASSLGPGAPYWFF. Here the CDR3 DNA reads TGCGCCAGCAGCTTGGGCCCGGGCGCGCCCTATTGGTTCTTC.

The rearrangement links TRBV5-1 to TRBJ1-1; TRBD1 aligns across 7 bases. Trimming removed 0 bases from V and 6 bases from J; junction bases left unmatched: 14. Germline CDR1 SGHRS, CDR2 YFSETQ. The CDR3 is 17 residues long. CDR3: CASSLDGDSPDCSEAFF. The CDR3 bases are TGCGCCAGCAGCTTGGATGGGGACAGCCCCGACTGCTCTGAAGCTTTCTTT. Looking up the rest from reference TRBV5-1 and TRBJ1-1 gives the full variable domain: KAGVTQTPRYLIKTRGQQVTLSCSPISGHRSVSWYQQTPGQGLQFLFEYFSETQRNKGNFPGRFSGRQFSNSRSEMNVSTLELGDSALYLCASSLDGDSPDCSEAFFGQGTRLTVV.